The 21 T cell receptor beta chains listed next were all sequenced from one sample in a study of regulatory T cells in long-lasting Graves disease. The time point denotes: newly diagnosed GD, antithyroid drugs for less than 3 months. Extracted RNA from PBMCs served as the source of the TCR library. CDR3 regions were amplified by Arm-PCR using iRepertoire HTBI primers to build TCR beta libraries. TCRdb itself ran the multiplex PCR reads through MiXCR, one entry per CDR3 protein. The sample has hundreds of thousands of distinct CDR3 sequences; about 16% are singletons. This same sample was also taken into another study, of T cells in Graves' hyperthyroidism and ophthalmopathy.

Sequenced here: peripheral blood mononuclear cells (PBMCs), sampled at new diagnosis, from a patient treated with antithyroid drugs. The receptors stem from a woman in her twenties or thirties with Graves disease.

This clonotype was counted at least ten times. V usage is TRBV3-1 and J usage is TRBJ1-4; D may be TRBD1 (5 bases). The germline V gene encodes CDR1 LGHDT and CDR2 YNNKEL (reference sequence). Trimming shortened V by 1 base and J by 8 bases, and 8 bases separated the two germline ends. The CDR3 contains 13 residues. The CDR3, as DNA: TGTGCCAGCAGCCAAGCCGGGGACGAAAAACTGTTTTTT. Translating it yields CASSQAGDEKLFF.

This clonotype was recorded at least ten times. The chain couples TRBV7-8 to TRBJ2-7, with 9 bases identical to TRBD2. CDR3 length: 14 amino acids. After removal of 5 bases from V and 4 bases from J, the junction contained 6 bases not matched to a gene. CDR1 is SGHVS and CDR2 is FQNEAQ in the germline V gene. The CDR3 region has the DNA TGTGCCAGCAGCCCCGCGGCGGGGGGGTACGAGCAGTACTTC. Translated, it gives CASSPAAGGYEQYF.

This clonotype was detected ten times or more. CDR3 sequence (DNA): TGTGCCATCAGAGGCGCGGGAGACCAAGAGACCCAGTACTTC. Its protein product is CAIRGAGDQETQYF. V gene TRBV10-3 combines with J gene TRBJ2-5, with TRBD2 matching 7 bases. V lost 6 bases, J lost 0 bases, and 4 bases stayed unmatched. The germline CDR1 and CDR2 sequences are ENHRY and SYGVKD. CDR3 length: 14 residues.

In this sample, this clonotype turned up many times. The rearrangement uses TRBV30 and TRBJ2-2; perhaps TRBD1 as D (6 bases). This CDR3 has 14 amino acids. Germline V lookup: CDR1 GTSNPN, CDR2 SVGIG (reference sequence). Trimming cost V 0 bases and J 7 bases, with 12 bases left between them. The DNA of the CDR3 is TGTGCCTGGAGTGTCGTAGGGGGTCACGGGGAGCTGTTTTTT. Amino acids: CAWSVVGGHGELFF.

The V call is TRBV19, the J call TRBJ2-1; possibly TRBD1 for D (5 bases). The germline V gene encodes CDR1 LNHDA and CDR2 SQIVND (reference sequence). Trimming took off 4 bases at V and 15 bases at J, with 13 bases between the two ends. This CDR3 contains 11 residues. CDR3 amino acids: CASSNGHSPFF. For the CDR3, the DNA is TGTGCCAGTAGTAATGGACATTCCCCGTTCTTC.

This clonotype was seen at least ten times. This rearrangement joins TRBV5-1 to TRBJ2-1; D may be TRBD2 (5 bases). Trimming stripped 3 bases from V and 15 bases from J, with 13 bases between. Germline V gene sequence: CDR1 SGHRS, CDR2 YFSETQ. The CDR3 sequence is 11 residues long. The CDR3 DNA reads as TGCGCCAGCAGCTCTAGCACGACACTGTTCTTC. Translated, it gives CASSSSTTLFF.

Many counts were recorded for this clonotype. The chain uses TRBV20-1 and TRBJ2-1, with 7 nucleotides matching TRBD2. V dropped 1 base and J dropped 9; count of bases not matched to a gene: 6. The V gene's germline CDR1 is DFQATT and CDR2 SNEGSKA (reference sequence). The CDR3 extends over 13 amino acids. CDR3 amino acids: CSARGGLLSEQFF. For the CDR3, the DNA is TGCAGTGCTAGAGGGGGACTACTCAGTGAGCAGTTCTTC.

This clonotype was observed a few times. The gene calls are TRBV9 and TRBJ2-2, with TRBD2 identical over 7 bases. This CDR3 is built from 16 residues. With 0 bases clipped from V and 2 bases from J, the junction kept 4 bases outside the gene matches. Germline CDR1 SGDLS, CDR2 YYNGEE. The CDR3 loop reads CASSVATSRNTGELFF. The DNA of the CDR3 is TGTGCCAGCAGCGTAGCGACTAGCCGCAACACCGGGGAGCTGTTTTTT.

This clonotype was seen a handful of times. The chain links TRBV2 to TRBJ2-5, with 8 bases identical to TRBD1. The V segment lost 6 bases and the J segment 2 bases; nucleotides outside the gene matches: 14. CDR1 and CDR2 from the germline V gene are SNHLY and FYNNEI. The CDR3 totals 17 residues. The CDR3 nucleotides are TGTGCCAGCAGCGACTTTGCGGCAGGGGGCGAACAAGAGACCCAGTACTTC. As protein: CASSDFAAGGEQETQYF.

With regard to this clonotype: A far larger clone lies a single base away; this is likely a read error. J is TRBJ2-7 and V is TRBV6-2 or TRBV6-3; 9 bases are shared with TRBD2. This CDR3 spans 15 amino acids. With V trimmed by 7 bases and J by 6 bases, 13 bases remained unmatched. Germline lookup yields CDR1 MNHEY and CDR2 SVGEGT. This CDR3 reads CASMQRASGTFEQYF. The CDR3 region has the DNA TGTGCCAGCATGCAAAGGGCTAGCGGGACCTTCGAGCAGTACTTC.

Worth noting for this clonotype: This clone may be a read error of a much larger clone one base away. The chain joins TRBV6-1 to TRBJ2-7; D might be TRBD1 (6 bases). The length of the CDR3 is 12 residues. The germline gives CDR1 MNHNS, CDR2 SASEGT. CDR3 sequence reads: CASGAGAYEQYF. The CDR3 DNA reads TGTGCATCAGGGGCAGGGGCCTACGAGCAGTACTTC.

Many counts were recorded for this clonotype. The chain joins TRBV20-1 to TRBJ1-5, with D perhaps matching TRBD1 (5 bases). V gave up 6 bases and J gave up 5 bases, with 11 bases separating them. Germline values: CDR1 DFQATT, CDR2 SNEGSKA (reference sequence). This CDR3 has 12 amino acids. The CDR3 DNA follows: TGCAGTGCCCAGGGATGGGATCAGCCCCAGCATTTT. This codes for CSAQGWDQPQHF.

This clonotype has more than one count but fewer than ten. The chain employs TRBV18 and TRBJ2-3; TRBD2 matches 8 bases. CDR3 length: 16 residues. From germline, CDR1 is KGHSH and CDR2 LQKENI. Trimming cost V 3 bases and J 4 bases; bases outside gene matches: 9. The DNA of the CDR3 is TGTGCCAGCTCACCTTTGACGGGAGGGGCATCAGATACGCAGTATTTT. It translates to CASSPLTGGASDTQYF.

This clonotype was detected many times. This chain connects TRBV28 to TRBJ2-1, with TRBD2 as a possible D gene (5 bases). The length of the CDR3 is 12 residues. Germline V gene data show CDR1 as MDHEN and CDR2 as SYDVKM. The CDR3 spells CATEGTGNEQFF. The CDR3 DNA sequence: TGTGCTACCGAGGGTACGGGAAATGAGCAGTTCTTC.

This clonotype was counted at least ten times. In DNA form, the CDR3 reads TGTGCCAGCAGCATGCAAGAGACCCAGTACTTC. Its protein product is CASSMQETQYF. The J gene is TRBJ2-5, the V gene TRBV7-8; D unclear. The CDR3 is 11 amino acids. Trimming left V 5 bases short and J 2 bases short, with 3 bases between. Germline V gene sequence: CDR1 SGHVS, CDR2 FQNEAQ.

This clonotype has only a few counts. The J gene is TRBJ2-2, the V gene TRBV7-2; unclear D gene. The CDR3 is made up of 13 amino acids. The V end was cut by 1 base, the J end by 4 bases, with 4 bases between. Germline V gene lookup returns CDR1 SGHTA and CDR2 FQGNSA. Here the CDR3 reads CASSLVPTGELFF. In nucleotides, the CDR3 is TGTGCCAGCAGCTTAGTTCCCACCGGGGAGCTGTTTTTT.

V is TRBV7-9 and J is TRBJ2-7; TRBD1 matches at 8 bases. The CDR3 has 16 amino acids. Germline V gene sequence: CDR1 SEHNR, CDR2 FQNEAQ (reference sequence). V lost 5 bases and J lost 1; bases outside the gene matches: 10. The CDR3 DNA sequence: TGTGCCAGCAGCCAACCCCGGACAGGGAATTCCTACGAGCAGTACTTC. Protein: CASSQPRTGNSYEQYF. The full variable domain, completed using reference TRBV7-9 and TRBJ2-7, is DTGVSQNPRHKITKRGQNVTFRCDPISEHNRLYWYRQTLGQGPEFLTYFQNEAQLEKSRLLSDRFSAERPKGSFSTLEIQRTEQGDSAMYLCASSQPRTGNSYEQYFGPGTRLTVT.

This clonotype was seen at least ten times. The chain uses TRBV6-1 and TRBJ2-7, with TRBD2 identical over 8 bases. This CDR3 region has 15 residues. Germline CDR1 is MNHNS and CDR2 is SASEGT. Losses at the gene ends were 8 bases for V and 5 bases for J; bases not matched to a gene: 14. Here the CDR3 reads CASGKTGGPYDEQYF. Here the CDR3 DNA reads TGTGCCAGCGGCAAAACGGGAGGGCCTTATGACGAGCAGTACTTC.

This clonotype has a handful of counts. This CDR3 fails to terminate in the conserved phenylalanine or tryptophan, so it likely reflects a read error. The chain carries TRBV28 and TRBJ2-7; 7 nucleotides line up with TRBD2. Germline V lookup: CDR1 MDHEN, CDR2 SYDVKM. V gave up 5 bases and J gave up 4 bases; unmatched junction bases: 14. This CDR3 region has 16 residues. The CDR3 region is CASSASGLSGSYEQYL. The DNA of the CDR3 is TGTGCCAGCAGTGCGTCCGGTCTTAGCGGGTCGTACGAGCAGTACCTC.

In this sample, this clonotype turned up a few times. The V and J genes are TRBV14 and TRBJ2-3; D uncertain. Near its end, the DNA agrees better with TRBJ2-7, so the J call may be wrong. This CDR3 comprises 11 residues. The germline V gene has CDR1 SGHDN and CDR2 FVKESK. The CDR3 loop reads CASSQALEQYF. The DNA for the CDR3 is TGTGCCAGCAGCCAAGCGCTCGAGCAGTACTTC.

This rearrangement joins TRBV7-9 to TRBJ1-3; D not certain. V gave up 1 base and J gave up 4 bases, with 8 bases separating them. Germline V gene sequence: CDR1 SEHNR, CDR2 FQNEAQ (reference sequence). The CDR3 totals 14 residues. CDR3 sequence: CASSLDFSGNTIYF. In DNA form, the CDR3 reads TGTGCCAGCAGCTTAGATTTCTCCGGAAACACCATATATTTT.